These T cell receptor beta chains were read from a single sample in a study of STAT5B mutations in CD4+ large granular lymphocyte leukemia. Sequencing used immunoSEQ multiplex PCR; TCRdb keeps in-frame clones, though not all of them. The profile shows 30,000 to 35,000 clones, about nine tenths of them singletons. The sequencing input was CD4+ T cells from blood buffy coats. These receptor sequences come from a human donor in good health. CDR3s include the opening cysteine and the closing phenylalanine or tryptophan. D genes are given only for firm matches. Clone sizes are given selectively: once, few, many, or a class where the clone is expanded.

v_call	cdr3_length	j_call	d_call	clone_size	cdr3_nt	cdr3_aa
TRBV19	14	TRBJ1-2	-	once	TGTGCCAGTAGTATGAAGACGGGGCCCTATGGCTACACCTTC	CASSMKTGPYGYTF
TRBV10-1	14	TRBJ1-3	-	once	TGCGCCAGCAGTGAAGGCAGGTCTGGAAACACCATATATTTT	CASSEGRSGNTIYF
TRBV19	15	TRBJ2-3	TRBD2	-	TGTGCCAGCCTCCCCACTAGCGGGAGATCAGATACGCAGTATTTT	CASLPTSGRSDTQYF
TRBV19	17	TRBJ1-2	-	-	TGTGCCAGTAGTATGGGGGGGGCAGGAATAATCAACTATGGCTACACCTTC	CASSMGGAGIINYGYTF
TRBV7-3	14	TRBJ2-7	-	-	TGTGCCAGCAGCACGTACAGGGAATCGGGGGAGCAGTACTTC	CASSTYRESGEQYF
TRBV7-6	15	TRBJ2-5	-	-	TGTGCCAGCAGCTTCACCGGGACCACTACAGAGACCCAGTACTTC	CASSFTGTTTETQYF
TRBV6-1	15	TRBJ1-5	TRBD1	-	TGTGCCAGCACCGACCAGGGGGCCCACAATCAGCCCCAGCATTTT	CASTDQGAHNQPQHF
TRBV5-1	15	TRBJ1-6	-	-	TGCGCCAGCAGCTTGGATGGGGCAGTAAATTCACCCCTCCACTTT	CASSLDGAVNSPLHF
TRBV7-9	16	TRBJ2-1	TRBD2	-	TGTGCCAGCAGCCATCCTAGCGGGAGCTCCTACAATGAGCAGTTCTTC	CASSHPSGSSYNEQFF
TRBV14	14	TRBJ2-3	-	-	TGTGCCAGCAGCCCCGTGGGGCGGACAGATACGCAGTATTTT	CASSPVGRTDTQYF
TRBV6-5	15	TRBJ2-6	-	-	TGTGCCAGCAGTTACGAGAGCCCAGGGGCCAACGTCCTGACTTTC	CASSYESPGANVLTF
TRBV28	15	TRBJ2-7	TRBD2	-	TGTGCCAGCAGTTTCGTACTAGCGAGAGACTACGAGCAGTACTTC	CASSFVLARDYEQYF
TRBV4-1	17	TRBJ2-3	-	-	TGCGCCAGCAGCTTGTTGACTCTTGGAGTAGGCACAGATACGCAGTATTTT	CASSLLTLGVGTDTQYF
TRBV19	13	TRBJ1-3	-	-	TGTGCCAGTACTCGGTCCACTGGAAACACCATATATTTT	CASTRSTGNTIYF
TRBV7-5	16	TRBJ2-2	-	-	TGTGCCAGAAGCTCAGTGACAGGGGAGAACACCGGGGAGCTGTTTTTT	CARSSVTGENTGELFF
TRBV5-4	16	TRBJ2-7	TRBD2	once	TGTGCCAGCAGCCTCGACGGGAGGCAGGGCTCCTACGAGCAGTACTTC	CASSLDGRQGSYEQYF
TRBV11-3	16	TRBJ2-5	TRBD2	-	TGTGCCAGCAGCTTAACCTCCCTAGCGGGAGGGGAGACCCAGTACTTC	CASSLTSLAGGETQYF
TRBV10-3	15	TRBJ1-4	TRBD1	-	TGTGCCATCAGCCGAGGGACAGGGGGCAATGAAAAACTGTTTTTT	CAISRGTGGNEKLFF
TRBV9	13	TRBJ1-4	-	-	TGTGCCAGCAGCGTTCGGCCGGGAGAAAAACTGTTTTTT	CASSVRPGEKLFF
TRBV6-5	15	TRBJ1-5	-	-	TGTGCCAGCAGTTACTCCCGACAGGGCAATCAGCCCCAGCATTTT	CASSYSRQGNQPQHF
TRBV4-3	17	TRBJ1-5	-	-	TGCGCCAGCAGCCAAGGGGGAGGTTTGAAAAGCAATCAGCCCCAGCATTTT	CASSQGGGLKSNQPQHF
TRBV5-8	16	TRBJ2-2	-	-	TGTGCCAGCAGCTTTGGTCTACAGGGGAGGATCGGGGAGCTGTTTTTT	CASSFGLQGRIGELFF
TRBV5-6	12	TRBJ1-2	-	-	TGTGCCAGCAGCTTGGGGAGGGATGGCTACACCTTC	CASSLGRDGYTF
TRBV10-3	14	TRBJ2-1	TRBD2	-	TGTGCCATCAAGGCTAGCGGGAGCGTTAGTGAGCAGTTCTTC	CAIKASGSVSEQFF
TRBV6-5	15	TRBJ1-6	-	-	TGTGCCAGCAGTTCCAGACAGACCTATAATTCACCCCTCCACTTT	CASSSRQTYNSPLHF
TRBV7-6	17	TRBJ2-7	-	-	TGTGCCAGCAGCTTAAGTCCCCCCCCGATGGGGTCCTACGAGCAGTACTTC	CASSLSPPPMGSYEQYF
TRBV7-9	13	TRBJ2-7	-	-	TGTGCCAGCAGCCCGGGGAGTTTGTACGAGCAGTACTTC	CASSPGSLYEQYF